Following are 27 T cell receptor beta chains from one sample sequenced in a study of cytomegalovirus exposure and HLA in healthy donors. Produced via immunoSEQ multiplex PCR; TCRdb's table is partial and in-frame only. The sample records roughly 100,000 clones, less than 90% being singletons. Sequencing was performed on PBMCs. The receptors shown here come from a woman younger than 30 in good health and CMV-seropositive.

The gene calls are TRBV28 and TRBJ2-7; 7 nucleotides match TRBD1. With 3 bases clipped from V and 6 bases from J, the junction kept 5 bases outside the gene matches. The CDR3 runs 13 residues. Germline assignment: CDR1 MDHEN and CDR2 SYDVKM. The CDR3 bases are TGTGCCAGCAGTTTGATGGCAGGGGGCGAGCAGTACGTC. Translating gives CASSLMAGGEQYV.

The rearrangement joins TRBV19 to TRBJ1-6, with 11 bases fitting TRBD1. The ends lost 4 bases at V and 9 bases at J; junction bases unmatched: 14. From germline, CDR1 is LNHDA and CDR2 SQIVND (reference sequence). The CDR3 runs 18 residues. Here the CDR3 DNA reads TGTGCCAGTAGTACTTACCACTACTCGGACAGGGGGCCTTCACCCCTCCACTTT. Translating gives CASSTYHYSDRGPSPLHF.

CDR3 loop: CASSPRQTNTGELFF. The CDR3, as DNA: TGTGCCAGCAGTCCTAGACAGACAAACACCGGGGAGCTGTTTTTT. The chain couples TRBV27 to TRBJ2-2, with a possible D match to TRBD1 (5 bases). The CDR3 loop spans 15 amino acids. Germline CDR1 MNHEY, CDR2 SMNVEV (reference sequence). Trimming took off 5 bases at V and 2 bases at J, with 12 bases between the two ends.

The genes are TRBV5-6 and TRBJ1-3, with D perhaps TRBD1 (6 bases). The germline gives CDR1 SGHDT, CDR2 YYEEEE. V lost 1 base, J lost 7 bases, and 9 bases lay in between. This CDR3 is built from 13 residues. The CDR3 DNA reads TGTGCCAGCAGCTTGTCAGGGGCGAACACCATATATTTT. This encodes CASSLSGANTIYF.

This rearrangement joins TRBV28 to TRBJ1-2, with D hard to call. Germline-derived CDR1 and CDR2 are MDHEN and SYDVKM. This CDR3 is built from 14 residues. V was trimmed by 8 bases and J by 4 bases, leaving 17 bases between them. The CDR3 is CASQFQAGSYGYTF. The CDR3 nucleotides read TGTGCCAGCCAATTTCAGGCGGGGTCCTATGGCTACACCTTC.

The chain is built from TRBV2 and TRBJ2-2; maybe TRBD1 (6 bases). The V gene lost 4 bases and the J gene lost 1 base, with 13 bases spanning the gap. The CDR3 consists of 16 residues. Looked up from germline, CDR1 is SNHLY and CDR2 is FYNNEI. This CDR3 is CASSVEGVRNTGELFF. DNA of the CDR3: TGTGCCAGCAGTGTAGAGGGGGTCAGGAACACCGGGGAGCTGTTTTTT.

This sequence joins TRBV7-2 and TRBJ2-2; 8 bases fit TRBD1. CDR1 SGHTA and CDR2 FQGNSA come from the germline V gene. Trimming at V came to 0 bases and at J to 8 bases, leaving 8 bases not matched to a gene. This CDR3 is built from 16 residues. CDR3 sequence (DNA): TGTGCCAGCAGCTTAGCTAGTCAGGGGGCATCGGGGGAGCTGTTTTTT. Protein: CASSLASQGASGELFF.

This clone was seen a single time. J is TRBJ1-2 and V is TRBV7-9; weak D call: TRBD1 (5 bases). The germline V gene has CDR1 SEHNR and CDR2 FQNEAQ (reference sequence). V lost 2 bases and J 3 bases, leaving 25 bases between the germline ends. The CDR3 sequence is 19 residues long. CDR3 DNA: TGTGCCAGCAGCTTATTGTTCCCAGGTGGTTCAGGGTTCGACTATGGCTACACCTTC. This codes for CASSLLFPGGSGFDYGYTF.

The J gene is TRBJ1-2, the V gene TRBV28; 7 nucleotides match TRBD1. CDR1 is MDHEN and CDR2 is SYDVKM in the germline V gene. J was trimmed by 3 bases and V by 7 bases; bases with no gene match: 23. CDR3 length: 19 amino acids. The CDR3 reads CASTLTVGVTGFGDYGYTF. DNA of the CDR3: TGTGCCAGCACCCTAACCGTGGGCGTGACAGGGTTTGGGGACTATGGCTACACCTTC.

This chain links TRBV6-5 with TRBJ2-2; D may be TRBD1 (5 bases). With 10 bases removed from V and 2 bases from J, the gap between germline ends came to 14 bases. The CDR3 totals 14 residues. CDR1 is MNHEY and CDR2 is SVGAGI in the germline V gene. DNA for the CDR3: TGTGCCACCAGGTTAAGGGGCAACACCGGGGAGCTGTTTTTT. It translates to CATRLRGNTGELFF.

V gene TRBV15 combines with J gene TRBJ2-2; TRBD2 agrees at 9 bases. The CDR3 spans 15 residues. The J segment lost 4 bases and the V segment lost 0 bases, leaving 0 bases of the junction unmatched. Per the germline V gene, CDR1 is LNHNV and CDR2 is YYDKDF (reference sequence). The CDR3 DNA is TGTGCCACCAGCAGAGAGCGGGGGGGCACCGGGGAGCTGTTTTTT. It specifies CATSRERGGTGELFF.

This clone is a singleton in its sample. This sequence joins TRBV19 and TRBJ1-2; tentative D call: TRBD1 (6 bases). Trimming cost V 3 bases and J 4 bases, with 12 bases left between them. Germline-derived CDR1 and CDR2 are LNHDA and SQIVND (reference sequence). CDR3 size: 14 residues. The DNA for the CDR3 is TGTGCCAGTAGTATCTTGGGGGCGGCCTATGGCTACACCTTC. Encoded protein: CASSILGAAYGYTF.

The genes are TRBV6-1 and TRBJ2-7; TRBD2 matches at 7 bases. The CDR3 contains 15 residues. Germline CDR1 reads MNHNS; CDR2 reads SASEGT. V dropped 7 bases and J dropped 0; count of bases not matched to a gene: 9. The CDR3 coding sequence is TGTGCCAGCACCCCGGACGGGGGGAACTCCTACGAGCAGTACTTC. It specifies CASTPDGGNSYEQYF.

The chain uses TRBV4-2 and TRBJ1-3, with 8 bases identical to TRBD1. Germline loops: CDR1 LGHNA, CDR2 YNFKEQ. The CDR3 has 15 amino acids. Trimming removed 4 bases from V and 4 bases from J; junction bases left unmatched: 6. CDR3 sequence reads: CASSREQGVGNTIYF. The CDR3, as DNA: TGTGCCAGCAGCCGAGAACAGGGGGTCGGAAACACCATATATTTT.

The rearrangement uses TRBV19 and TRBJ2-1; the D gene is possibly TRBD2 (6 bases). This CDR3 region has 16 residues. The V end was cut by 6 bases, the J end by 3 bases, with 18 bases between. The V gene's germline CDR1 is LNHDA and CDR2 SQIVND (reference sequence). This CDR3 reads CASSQGLRSLYNEQFF. The CDR3 DNA is TGTGCCAGTAGCCAAGGACTACGAAGCCTCTACAATGAGCAGTTCTTC.

The V and J genes are TRBV19 and TRBJ2-1; TRBD2 might be the D (5 bases). The germline V and J ends were trimmed by 3 bases and 8 bases, with 14 bases remaining between them. The germline CDR1 and CDR2 sequences are LNHDA and SQIVND (reference sequence). The CDR3 loop spans 14 amino acids. The CDR3 DNA reads as TGTGCCAGTAGTATGGTCTCGCAGGACTATGAGCAGTTCTTC. Protein sequence: CASSMVSQDYEQFF. Full variable domain (outside the CDR3, taken from reference TRBV19 and TRBJ2-1): DGGITQSPKYLFRKEGQNVTLSCEQNLNHDAMYWYRQDPGQGLRLIYYSQIVNDFQKGDIAEGYSVSREKKESFPLTVTSAQKNPTAFYLCASSMVSQDYEQFFGPGTRLTVL.

This chain joins TRBV7-9 and TRBJ1-3; weak D call: TRBD1 (6 bases). Germline CDR1 and CDR2: SEHNR and FQNEAQ (reference sequence). The CDR3 sequence is 16 residues long. V was cut by 3 bases and J by 4 bases, with 16 bases left in between. The CDR3 here is CASSFRDTVYGNTIYF. The CDR3 DNA is TGTGCCAGCAGCTTCCGGGACACGGTGTACGGAAACACCATATATTTT.

This clone appeared a single time. J is TRBJ1-4 and V is TRBV2; 8 positions match TRBD1. The CDR3 totals 15 residues. Germline V lookup: CDR1 SNHLY, CDR2 FYNNEI. V gave up 5 bases and J gave up 8 bases; unmatched junction bases: 10. In DNA, the CDR3 is TGTGCCAGCAGTCCCGACAGGGGAGGGGAAGAAAAACTGTTTTTT. Translating it yields CASSPDRGGEEKLFF. Variable domain in full (rest from reference TRBV2 and TRBJ1-4): EPEVTQTPSHQVTQMGQEVILRCVPISNHLYFYWYRQILGQKVEFLVSFYNNEISEKSEIFDDQFSVERPDGSNFTLKIRSTKLEDSAMYFCASSPDRGGEEKLFFGSGTQLSVL.

The table lists this clone with a count of one. The chain has TRBV27 and TRBJ2-7; 10 bases align to TRBD2. With 6 bases clipped from V and 1 base from J, the junction kept 3 bases outside the gene matches. CDR3 length equals 14 residues. CDR1 MNHEY and CDR2 SMNVEV come from the germline V gene (reference sequence). Written as DNA, the CDR3 is TGTGCCAGCAGGCCGGGACTAGCGTCCTACGAGCAGTACTTC. Translated: CASRPGLASYEQYF.

The chain links TRBV4-1 to TRBJ2-7; 7 bases line up with TRBD1. The CDR3 is 13 residues long. The J segment lost 2 bases and the V segment lost 7 bases, leaving 5 bases of the junction unmatched. Germline CDR1 MGHRA, CDR2 YSYEKL. The CDR3 sequence is CASMDRSTYEQYV. Written as DNA, the CDR3 is TGCGCCAGCATGGACAGGTCTACCTACGAGCAGTACGTC.

This clone was picked up one time. CDR3 protein: CASSQPGLNTGELFF. The CDR3 region has the DNA TGTGCCAGCAGCCAACCTGGACTGAACACCGGGGAGCTGTTTTTT. The chain recombines TRBV4-2 with TRBJ2-2; D is perhaps TRBD2 (5 bases). CDR1 is LGHNA, CDR2 YNFKEQ, per germline. This CDR3 spans 15 amino acids. Trimming shortened V by 2 bases and J by 1 base, and 8 bases separated the two germline ends.

This chain joins TRBV4-2 and TRBJ1-1, with TRBD1 matching 7 bases. From germline, CDR1 is LGHNA and CDR2 YNFKEQ. The CDR3 is 16 residues long. V was clipped by 4 bases and J by 7 bases; unmatched bases: 15. The CDR3 nucleotides read TGTGCCAGCAGCCCGCAGACAGGGCTGTTTACTAGTGAAGCTTTCTTT. Residues: CASSPQTGLFTSEAFF.

The chain recombines TRBV2 with TRBJ1-1, with a possible D match to TRBD1 (5 bases). This CDR3 comprises 13 residues. Germline V CDR1 and CDR2: SNHLY, FYNNEI. The germline V and J ends were trimmed by 5 bases and 1 base, with 8 bases remaining between them. The CDR3 is CASSTTGNTEAFF. CDR3 nucleotides: TGTGCCAGCAGTACCACAGGGAACACTGAAGCTTTCTTT. Complete variable domain (other parts from reference TRBV2 and TRBJ1-1): EPEVTQTPSHQVTQMGQEVILRCVPISNHLYFYWYRQILGQKVEFLVSFYNNEISEKSEIFDDQFSVERPDGSNFTLKIRSTKLEDSAMYFCASSTTGNTEAFFGQGTRLTVV.

The rearrangement joins TRBV19 to TRBJ1-3; D remains unclear. Per the germline V gene, CDR1 is LNHDA and CDR2 is SQIVND (reference sequence). With 5 bases removed from V and 0 bases from J, the gap between germline ends came to 14 bases. The CDR3 consists of 16 residues. The CDR3 region is CASSLRSPSSGNTIYF. As DNA, the CDR3 is TGTGCCAGTAGTCTCCGGTCCCCGAGCTCTGGAAACACCATATATTTT.

The chain joins TRBV5-6 to TRBJ1-1, with 7 nucleotides matching TRBD1. The CDR3 is 14 residues long. V lost 0 bases and J lost 7; bases outside the gene matches: 6. Germline-derived CDR1 and CDR2 are SGHDT and YYEEEE. The CDR3 loop reads CASSLVRTGFEAFF. CDR3 DNA sequence: TGTGCCAGCAGCTTGGTGCGGACAGGATTTGAAGCTTTCTTT.

J is TRBJ2-2 and V is TRBV18; TRBD1 might be the D (6 bases). V gave up 3 bases and J gave up 5 bases, with 10 bases separating them. Germline CDR1 reads KGHSH; CDR2 reads LQKENI. The CDR3 is made up of 14 amino acids. CDR3 amino acids: CASSPAGTTGELFF. DNA of the CDR3: TGTGCCAGCTCACCCGCCGGGACAACCGGGGAGCTGTTTTTT.

This sequence joins TRBV13 and TRBJ2-7, with TRBD2 matching over 7 bases. The CDR3 totals 14 residues. V was pared by 4 bases and J by 0 bases, with 3 bases of the junction left unmatched. Germline V gives CDR1 PRHDT, CDR2 FYEKMQ (reference sequence). CDR3 coding DNA: TGTGCCAGCAGCTCGCGGGGGAACTCCTACGAGCAGTACTTC. Amino acids: CASSSRGNSYEQYF.